This TCR beta chain was captured by sequencing in a study of blood T cell repertoires in COVID-19. The protocol was immunoSEQ multiplex PCR, while the TCRdb copy is restricted to in-frame clones and leaves out a portion. This table holds around 170,000 clones, roughly 77% found once. Trimming at V came to 0 bases and at J to 7 bases, leaving 9 bases not matched to a gene. Germline-derived CDR1 and CDR2 are PRHDT and FYEKMQ (reference sequence). The CDR3 has 16 residues. The chain has TRBV13 and TRBJ2-1; 7 positions match TRBD1. The receptor's source is a man between 65 and 85 years old with active or convalescent COVID-19. What was sequenced was peripheral blood. CDR3 sequence reads: CASSLGGPDRRNEQFF. The CDR3 DNA is TGTGCCAGCAGCTTAGGTGGCCCGGACAGGAGGAATGAGCAGTTCTTC.